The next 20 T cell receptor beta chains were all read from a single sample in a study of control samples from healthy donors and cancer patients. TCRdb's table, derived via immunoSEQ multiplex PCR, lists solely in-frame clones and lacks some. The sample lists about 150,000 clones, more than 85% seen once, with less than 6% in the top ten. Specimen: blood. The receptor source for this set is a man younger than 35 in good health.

The CDR3 nucleotides are TGTGCCAGCAGTTACTCGAGGGGGACTGGGGAGCAGTTCTTC. Its protein is CASSYSRGTGEQFF. V and J are TRBV6-5 and TRBJ2-1; D tentatively fits TRBD1 or TRBD2 (6 bases each). V dropped 0 bases and J dropped 10 bases, with 13 bases sitting between them. This CDR3 spans 14 amino acids. Germline CDR1 and CDR2: MNHEY and SVGAGI.

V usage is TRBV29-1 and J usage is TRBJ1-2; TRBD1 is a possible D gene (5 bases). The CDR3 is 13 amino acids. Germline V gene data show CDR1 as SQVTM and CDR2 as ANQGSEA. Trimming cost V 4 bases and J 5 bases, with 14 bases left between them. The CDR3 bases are TGCAGCGTTGGTAGGGAAAAGGGGTATGGCTACACCTTC. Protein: CSVGREKGYGYTF.

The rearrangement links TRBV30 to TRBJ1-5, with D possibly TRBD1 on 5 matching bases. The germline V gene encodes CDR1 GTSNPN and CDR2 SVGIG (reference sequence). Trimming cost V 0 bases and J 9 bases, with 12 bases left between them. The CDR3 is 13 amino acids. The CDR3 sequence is CAWSVGARTPQHF. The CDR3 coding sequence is TGTGCCTGGAGTGTTGGGGCCCGGACGCCCCAGCATTTT.

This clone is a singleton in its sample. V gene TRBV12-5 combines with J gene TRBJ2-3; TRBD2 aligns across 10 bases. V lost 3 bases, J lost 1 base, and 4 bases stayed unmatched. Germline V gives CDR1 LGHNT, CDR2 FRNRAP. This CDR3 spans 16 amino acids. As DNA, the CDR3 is TGTGCTAGTGGTTTTGCTACTAGCGGGGGCACAGATACGCAGTATTTT. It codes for CASGFATSGGTDTQYF.

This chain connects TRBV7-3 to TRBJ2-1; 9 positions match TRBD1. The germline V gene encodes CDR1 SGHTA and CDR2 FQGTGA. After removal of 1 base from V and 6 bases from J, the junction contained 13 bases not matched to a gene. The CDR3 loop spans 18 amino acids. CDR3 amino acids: CASSLRVTGTGLPNEQFF. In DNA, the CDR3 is TGTGCCAGCAGCTTAAGAGTAACCGGGACAGGGTTACCCAATGAGCAGTTCTTC.

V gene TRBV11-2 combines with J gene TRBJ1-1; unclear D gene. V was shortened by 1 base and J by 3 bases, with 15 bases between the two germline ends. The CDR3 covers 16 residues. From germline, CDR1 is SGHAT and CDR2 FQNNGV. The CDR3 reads CASSLVAQSYDTEAFF. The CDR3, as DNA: TGTGCCAGCAGCTTAGTGGCCCAGAGCTACGACACTGAAGCTTTCTTT.

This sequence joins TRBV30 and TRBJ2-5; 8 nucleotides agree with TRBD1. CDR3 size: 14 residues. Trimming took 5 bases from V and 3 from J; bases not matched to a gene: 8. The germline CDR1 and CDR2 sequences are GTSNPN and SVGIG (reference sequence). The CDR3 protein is CAWGTGTGKETQYF. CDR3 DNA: TGTGCCTGGGGCACCGGGACAGGAAAAGAGACCCAGTACTTC.

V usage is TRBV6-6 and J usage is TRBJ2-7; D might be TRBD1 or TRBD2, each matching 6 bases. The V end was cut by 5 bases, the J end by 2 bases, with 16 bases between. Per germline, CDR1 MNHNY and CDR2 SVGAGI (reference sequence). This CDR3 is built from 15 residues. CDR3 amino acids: CASSPPTRGAYEQYF. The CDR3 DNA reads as TGTGCCAGCAGTCCTCCGACAAGGGGGGCCTACGAGCAGTACTTC.

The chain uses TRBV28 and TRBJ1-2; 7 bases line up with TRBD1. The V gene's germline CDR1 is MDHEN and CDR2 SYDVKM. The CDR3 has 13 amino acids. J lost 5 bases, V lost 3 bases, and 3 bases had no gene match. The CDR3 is CASSFDRAYGYTF. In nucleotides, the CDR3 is TGTGCCAGCAGTTTCGACAGGGCATATGGCTACACCTTC.

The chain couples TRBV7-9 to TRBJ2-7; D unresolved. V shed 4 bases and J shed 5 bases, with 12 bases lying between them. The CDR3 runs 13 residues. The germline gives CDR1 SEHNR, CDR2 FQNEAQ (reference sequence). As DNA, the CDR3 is TGTGCCAGCAGCTCTTATTCCCCGAACGAGCAGTACTTC. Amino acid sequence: CASSSYSPNEQYF.

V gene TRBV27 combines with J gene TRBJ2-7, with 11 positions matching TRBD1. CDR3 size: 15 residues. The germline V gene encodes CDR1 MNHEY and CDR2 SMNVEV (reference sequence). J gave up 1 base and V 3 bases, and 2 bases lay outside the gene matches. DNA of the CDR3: TGTGCCAGCAGTTTGGGGACAGGGGGGTCCTACGAGCAGTACTTC. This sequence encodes CASSLGTGGSYEQYF.

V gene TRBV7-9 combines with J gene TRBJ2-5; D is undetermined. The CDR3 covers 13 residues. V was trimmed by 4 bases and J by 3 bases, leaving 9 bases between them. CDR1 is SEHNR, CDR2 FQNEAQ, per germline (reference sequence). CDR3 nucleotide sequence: TGTGCCAGCAGCTCGGACCTCAAAGAGACCCAGTACTTC. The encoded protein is CASSSDLKETQYF.

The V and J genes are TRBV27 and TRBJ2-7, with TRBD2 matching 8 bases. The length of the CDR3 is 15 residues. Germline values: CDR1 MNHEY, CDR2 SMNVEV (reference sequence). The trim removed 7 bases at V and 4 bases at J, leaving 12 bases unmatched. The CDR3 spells CASNSHGLAGYEQYF. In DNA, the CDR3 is TGTGCCAGCAACTCACATGGGCTAGCGGGTTACGAGCAGTACTTC.

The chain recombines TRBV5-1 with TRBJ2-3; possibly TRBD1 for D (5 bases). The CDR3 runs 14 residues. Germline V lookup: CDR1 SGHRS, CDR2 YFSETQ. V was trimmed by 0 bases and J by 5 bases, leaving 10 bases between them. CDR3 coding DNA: TGCGCCAGCAGCTTGGTGACAGCACAAGATACGCAGTATTTT. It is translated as CASSLVTAQDTQYF.

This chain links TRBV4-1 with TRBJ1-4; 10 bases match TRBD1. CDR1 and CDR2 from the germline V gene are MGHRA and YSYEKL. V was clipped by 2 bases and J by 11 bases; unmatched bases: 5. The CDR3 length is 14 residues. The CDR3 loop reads CASSQLPDRGKLFF. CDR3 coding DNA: TGCGCCAGCAGCCAATTACCGGACAGGGGGAAACTGTTTTTT.

The CDR3 loop reads CASSEGSGRTDTQYF. Here the CDR3 DNA reads TGTGCCAGCAGTGAAGGTAGCGGGAGAACAGATACGCAGTATTTT. The gene calls are TRBV2 and TRBJ2-3; 9 nucleotides align to TRBD2. CDR3 length: 15 residues. Germline trimming cut 1 base from V and 3 bases from J; bases unmatched to any gene: 2. Germline-derived CDR1 and CDR2 are SNHLY and FYNNEI. The full variable domain, rest sourced from reference TRBV2 and TRBJ2-3, is EPEVTQTPSHQVTQMGQEVILRCVPISNHLYFYWYRQILGQKVEFLVSFYNNEISEKSEIFDDQFSVERPDGSNFTLKIRSTKLEDSAMYFCASSEGSGRTDTQYFGPGTRLTVL.

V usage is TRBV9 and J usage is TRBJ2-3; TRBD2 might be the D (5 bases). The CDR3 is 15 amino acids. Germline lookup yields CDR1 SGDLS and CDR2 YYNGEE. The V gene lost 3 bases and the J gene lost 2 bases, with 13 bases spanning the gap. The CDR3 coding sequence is TGTGCCAGCAGCGCCTTATGGACTGACACAGATACGCAGTATTTT. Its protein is CASSALWTDTDTQYF.

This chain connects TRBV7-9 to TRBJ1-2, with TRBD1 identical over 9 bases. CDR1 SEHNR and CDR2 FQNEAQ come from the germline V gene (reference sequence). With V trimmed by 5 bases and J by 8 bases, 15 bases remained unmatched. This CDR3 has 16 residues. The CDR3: CASSNPQGADLGGYTF. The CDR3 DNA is TGTGCCAGCAGCAACCCACAGGGGGCGGATCTCGGGGGCTACACCTTC.

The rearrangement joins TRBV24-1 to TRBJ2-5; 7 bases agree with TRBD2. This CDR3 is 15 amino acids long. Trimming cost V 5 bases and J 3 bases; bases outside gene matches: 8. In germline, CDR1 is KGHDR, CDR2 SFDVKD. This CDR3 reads CATSAGGVPEETQYF. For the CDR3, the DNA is TGTGCCACCAGTGCTGGGGGGGTCCCAGAAGAGACCCAGTACTTC.

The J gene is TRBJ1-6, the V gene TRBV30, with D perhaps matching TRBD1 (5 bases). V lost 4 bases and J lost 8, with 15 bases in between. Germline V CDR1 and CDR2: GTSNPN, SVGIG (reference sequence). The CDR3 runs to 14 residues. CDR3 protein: CAWKVRQGDSPLHF. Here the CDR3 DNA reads TGTGCCTGGAAGGTGAGGCAGGGAGATTCACCCCTCCACTTT.